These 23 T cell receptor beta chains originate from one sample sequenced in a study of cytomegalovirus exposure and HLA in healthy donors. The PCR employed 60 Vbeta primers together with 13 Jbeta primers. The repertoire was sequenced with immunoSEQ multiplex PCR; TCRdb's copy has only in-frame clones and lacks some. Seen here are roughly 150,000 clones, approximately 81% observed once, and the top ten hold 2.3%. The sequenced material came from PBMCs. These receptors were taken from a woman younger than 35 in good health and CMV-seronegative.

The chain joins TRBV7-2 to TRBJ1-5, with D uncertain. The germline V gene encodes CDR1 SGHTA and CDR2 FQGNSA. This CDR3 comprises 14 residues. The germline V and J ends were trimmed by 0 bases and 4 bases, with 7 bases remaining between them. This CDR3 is CASSLARGNQPQHF. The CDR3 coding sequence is TGTGCCAGCAGCTTAGCGCGGGGAAATCAGCCCCAGCATTTT.

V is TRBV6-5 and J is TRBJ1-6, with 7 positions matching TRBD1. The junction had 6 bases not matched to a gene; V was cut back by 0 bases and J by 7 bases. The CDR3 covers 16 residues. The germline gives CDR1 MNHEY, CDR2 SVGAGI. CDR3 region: CASSYSLGRGNSPLHF. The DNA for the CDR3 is TGTGCCAGCAGTTACTCCCTCGGCAGGGGGAATTCACCCCTCCACTTT.

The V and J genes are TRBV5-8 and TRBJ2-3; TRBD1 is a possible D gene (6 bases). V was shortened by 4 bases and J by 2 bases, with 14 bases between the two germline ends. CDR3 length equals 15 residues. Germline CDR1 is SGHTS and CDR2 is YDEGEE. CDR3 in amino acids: CASSTSGAPTDTQYF. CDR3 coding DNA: TGTGCCAGCAGCACATCAGGGGCCCCCACAGATACGCAGTATTTT.

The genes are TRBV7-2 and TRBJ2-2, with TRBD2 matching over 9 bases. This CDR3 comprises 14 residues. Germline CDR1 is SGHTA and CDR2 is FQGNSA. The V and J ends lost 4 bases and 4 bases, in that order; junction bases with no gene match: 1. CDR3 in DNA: TGTGCCAGCAGCTCGGGACTAGCCACCGGGGAGCTGTTTTTT. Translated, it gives CASSSGLATGELFF. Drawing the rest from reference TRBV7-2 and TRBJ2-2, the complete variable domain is GAGVSQSPSNKVTEKGKDVELRCDPISGHTALYWYRQSLGQGLEFLIYFQGNSAPDKSGLPSDRFSAERTGGSVSTLTIQRTQQEDSAVYLCASSSGLATGELFFGEGSRLTVL.

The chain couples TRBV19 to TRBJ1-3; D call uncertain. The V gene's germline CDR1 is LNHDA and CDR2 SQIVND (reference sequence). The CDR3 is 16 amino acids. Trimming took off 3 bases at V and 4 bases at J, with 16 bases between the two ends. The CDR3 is CASSIREELPGNTIYF. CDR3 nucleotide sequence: TGTGCCAGTAGTATTCGGGAGGAGCTTCCGGGAAACACCATATATTTT.

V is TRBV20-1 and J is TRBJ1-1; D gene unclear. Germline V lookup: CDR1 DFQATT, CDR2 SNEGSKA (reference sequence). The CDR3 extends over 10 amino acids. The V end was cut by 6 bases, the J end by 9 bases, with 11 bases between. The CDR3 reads CSARPGQAFF. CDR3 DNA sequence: TGCAGTGCCCGCCCTGGGCAAGCTTTCTTT.

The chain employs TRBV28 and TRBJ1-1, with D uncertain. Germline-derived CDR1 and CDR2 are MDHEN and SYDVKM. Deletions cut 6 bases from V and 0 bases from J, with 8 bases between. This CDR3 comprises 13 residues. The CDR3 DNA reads TGTGCCAGCAGCCTCCACTTGAACACTGAAGCTTTCTTT. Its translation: CASSLHLNTEAFF. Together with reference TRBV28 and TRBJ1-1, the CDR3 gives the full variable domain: DVKVTQSSRYLVKRTGEKVFLECVQDMDHENMFWYRQDPGLGLRLIYFSYDVKMKEKGDIPEGYSVSREKKERFSLILESASTNQTSMYLCASSLHLNTEAFFGQGTRLTVV.

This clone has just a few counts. The CDR3 here is CARSADRAENTGELFF. In nucleotides, the CDR3 is TGTGCCAGAAGCGCTGACAGGGCGGAGAACACCGGGGAGCTGTTTTTT. The J gene is TRBJ2-2, the V gene TRBV5-3, with 7 nucleotides matching TRBD1. TRBV5-3 is known as an ORF, though its function is uncertain. J gave up 1 base and V 4 bases, and 7 bases lay outside the gene matches. The CDR3 is made up of 16 amino acids.

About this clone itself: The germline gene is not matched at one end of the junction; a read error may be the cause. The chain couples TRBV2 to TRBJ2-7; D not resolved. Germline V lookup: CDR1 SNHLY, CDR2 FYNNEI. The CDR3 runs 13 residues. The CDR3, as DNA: TGTGCCAGCAAGGTGATGCTCCTACGCGAGGAGTACTTC. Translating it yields CASKVMLLREEYF.

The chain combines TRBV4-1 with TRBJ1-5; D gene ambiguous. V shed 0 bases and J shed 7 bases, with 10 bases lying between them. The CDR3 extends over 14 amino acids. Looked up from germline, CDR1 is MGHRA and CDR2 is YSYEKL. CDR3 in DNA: TGCGCCAGCAGCCAAGATCGAGGTAGACAGCCCCAGCATTTT. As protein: CASSQDRGRQPQHF.

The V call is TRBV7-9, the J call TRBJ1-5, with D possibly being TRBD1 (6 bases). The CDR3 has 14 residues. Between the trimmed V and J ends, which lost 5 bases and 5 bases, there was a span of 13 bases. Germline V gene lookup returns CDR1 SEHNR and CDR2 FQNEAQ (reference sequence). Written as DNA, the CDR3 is TGTGCCAGCAGCCCCAACAGGGCGGATCAGCCCCAGCATTTT. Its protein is CASSPNRADQPQHF.

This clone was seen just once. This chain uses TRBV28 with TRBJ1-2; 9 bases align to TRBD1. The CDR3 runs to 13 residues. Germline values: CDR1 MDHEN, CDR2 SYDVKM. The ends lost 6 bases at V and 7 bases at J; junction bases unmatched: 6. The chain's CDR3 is CASRVQGAVGYTF. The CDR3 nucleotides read TGTGCCAGCAGGGTACAGGGGGCGGTTGGCTACACCTTC.

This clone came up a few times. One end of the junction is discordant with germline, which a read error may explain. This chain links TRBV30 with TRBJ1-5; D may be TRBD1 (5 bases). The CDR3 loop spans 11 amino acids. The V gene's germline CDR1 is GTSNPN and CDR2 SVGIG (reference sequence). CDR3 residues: CAWRGRSAPAF. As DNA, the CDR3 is TGTGCCTGGAGGGGGCGATCAGCCCCAGCATTT. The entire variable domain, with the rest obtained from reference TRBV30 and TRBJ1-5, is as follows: SQTIHQWPATLVQPVGSPLSLECTVEGTSNPNLYWYRQAAGRGLQLLFYSVGIGQISSEVPQNLSASRPQDRQFILSSKKLLLSDSGFYLCAWRGRSAPAFGDGTRLSIL.

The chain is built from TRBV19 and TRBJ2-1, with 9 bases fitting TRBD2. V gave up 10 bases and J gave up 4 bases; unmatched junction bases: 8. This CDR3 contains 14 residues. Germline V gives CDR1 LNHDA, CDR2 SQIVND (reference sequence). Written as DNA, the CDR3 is TGTGCCACCTATAGCGGGGGACTTTACAATGAGCAGTTCTTC. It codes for CATYSGGLYNEQFF.

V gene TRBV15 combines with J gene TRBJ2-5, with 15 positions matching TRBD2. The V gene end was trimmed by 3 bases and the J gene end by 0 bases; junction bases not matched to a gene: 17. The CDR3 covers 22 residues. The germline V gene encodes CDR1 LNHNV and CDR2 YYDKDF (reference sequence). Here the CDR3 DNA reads TGTGCCACCAGCAGGGTGAGCGATGGACTAGCGGGGGGGGGCCCCAACCAAGAGACCCAGTACTTC. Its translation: CATSRVSDGLAGGGPNQETQYF. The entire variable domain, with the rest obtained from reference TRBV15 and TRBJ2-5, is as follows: DAMVIQNPRYQVTQFGKPVTLSCSQTLNHNVMYWYQQKSSQAPKLLFHYYDKDFNNEADTPDNFQSRRPNTSFCFLDIRSPGLGDTAMYLCATSRVSDGLAGGGPNQETQYFGPGTRLLVL.

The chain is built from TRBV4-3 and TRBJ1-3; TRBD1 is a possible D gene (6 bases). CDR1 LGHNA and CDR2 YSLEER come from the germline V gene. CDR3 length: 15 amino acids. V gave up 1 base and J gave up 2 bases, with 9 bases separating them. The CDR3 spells CASSQGQAAGNTIYF. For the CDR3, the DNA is TGCGCCAGCAGCCAAGGACAGGCCGCTGGAAACACCATATATTTT.

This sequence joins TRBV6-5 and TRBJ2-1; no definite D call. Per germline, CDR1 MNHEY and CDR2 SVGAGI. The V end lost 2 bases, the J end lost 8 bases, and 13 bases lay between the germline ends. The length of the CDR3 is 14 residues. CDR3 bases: TGTGCCAGCAGTTACCAACTACACTCCGATGAGCAGTTCTTC. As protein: CASSYQLHSDEQFF.

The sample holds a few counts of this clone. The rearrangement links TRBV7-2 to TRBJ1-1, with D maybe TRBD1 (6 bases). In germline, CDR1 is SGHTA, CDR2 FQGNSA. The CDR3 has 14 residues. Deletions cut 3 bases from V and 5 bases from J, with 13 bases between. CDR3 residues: CASSLAGVGTEAFF. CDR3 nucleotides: TGTGCCAGCAGCTTGGCAGGGGTTGGGACTGAAGCTTTCTTT. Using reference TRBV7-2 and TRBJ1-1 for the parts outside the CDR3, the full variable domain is GAGVSQSPSNKVTEKGKDVELRCDPISGHTALYWYRQSLGQGLEFLIYFQGNSAPDKSGLPSDRFSAERTGGSVSTLTIQRTQQEDSAVYLCASSLAGVGTEAFFGQGTRLTVV.

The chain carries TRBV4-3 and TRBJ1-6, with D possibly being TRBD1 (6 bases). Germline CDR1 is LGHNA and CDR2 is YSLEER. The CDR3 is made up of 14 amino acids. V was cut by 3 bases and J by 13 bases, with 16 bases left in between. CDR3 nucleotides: TGCGCCAGCAGCCAGGAACGACAGGCCGACCCCCTCCACTTT. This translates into CASSQERQADPLHF.

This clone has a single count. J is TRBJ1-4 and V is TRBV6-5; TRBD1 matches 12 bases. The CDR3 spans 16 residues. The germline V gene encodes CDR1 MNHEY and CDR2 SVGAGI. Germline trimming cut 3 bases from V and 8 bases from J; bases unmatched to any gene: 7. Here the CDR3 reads CASSYGTGGRGEKLFF. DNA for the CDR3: TGTGCCAGCAGTTATGGGACAGGGGGCCGAGGGGAAAAACTGTTTTTT.

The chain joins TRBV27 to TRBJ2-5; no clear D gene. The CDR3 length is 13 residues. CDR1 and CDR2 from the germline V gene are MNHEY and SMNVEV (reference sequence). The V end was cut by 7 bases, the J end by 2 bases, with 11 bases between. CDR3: CASTSLDQETQYF. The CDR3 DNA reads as TGTGCCAGCACCTCCCTAGATCAAGAGACCCAGTACTTC.

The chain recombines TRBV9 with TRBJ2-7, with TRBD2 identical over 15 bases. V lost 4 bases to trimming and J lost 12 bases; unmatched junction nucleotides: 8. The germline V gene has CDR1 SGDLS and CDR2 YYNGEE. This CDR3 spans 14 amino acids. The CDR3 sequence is CASSLGLAGGRPYF. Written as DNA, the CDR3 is TGTGCCAGCAGCCTGGGACTAGCGGGAGGCCGACCGTACTTC.

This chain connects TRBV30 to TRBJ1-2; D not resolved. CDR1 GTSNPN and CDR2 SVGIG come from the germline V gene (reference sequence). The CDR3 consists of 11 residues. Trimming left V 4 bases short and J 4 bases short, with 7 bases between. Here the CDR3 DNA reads TGTGCCTGGAAGAATAGCTATGGCTACACCTTC. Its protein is CAWKNSYGYTF.